What follows describes a single TCR beta chain. This entry belongs to a study of blood T cell repertoires in COVID-19. Background on the study: The origin of the acute and convalescent COVID-19 samples was the United States, Italy and Spain. Sources were T cells, B-cell-depleted T cells, or PBMCs; the material itself was cDNA or gDNA.

Germline CDR1 SGHNT, CDR2 YENEEA. V dropped 5 bases and J dropped 0 bases, with 10 bases sitting between them. The CDR3 totals 14 residues. Original data processing: Using reference gene primer amplification, nucleated cell counts were estimated. Clones were sequenced by immunoSEQ multiplex PCR, and TCRdb holds only the in-frame ones, with some missing. V and J calls and clone size are copied from that table; D and trimming were computed from the DNA. The sample shows about 140,000 clones, 80% to 85% of them seen only once. The chain is built from TRBV11-3 and TRBJ1-1; the D gene is possibly TRBD1 (5 bases). This clonotype originated in a human donor in a cohort sampled during active COVID-19. The source material was peripheral blood. The CDR3 protein is CASSPDSLNTEAFF. The CDR3 DNA reads TGTGCCAGCAGCCCCGACAGCTTGAACACTGAAGCTTTCTTT.